This TCR beta chain is from a study of T cell changes during pregnancy in multiple sclerosis. Clones were sequenced by immunoSEQ multiplex PCR, and TCRdb holds only the in-frame ones, with some missing. The sample contains around 50,000 clones, 87% of which appear only once. In germline, CDR1 is MDHEN, CDR2 SYDVKM. The V segment lost 5 bases and the J segment 6 bases; nucleotides outside the gene matches: 9. The CDR3 totals 15 residues. This clone was detected once. The receptor was isolated from a human donor whose cells served as feeder cells for cultures in a pregnancy study. The chain recombines TRBV28 with TRBJ2-1; TRBD2 matches 8 bases. Sequencing was done on a sample of peripheral blood from another person, used as feeder cells. The CDR3 nucleotides read TGTGCCAGCAGTGTAGCGGGATTCCGGCTCAATGAGCAGTTCTTC. Protein sequence: CASSVAGFRLNEQFF.